This T cell receptor beta chain is from a study of tumor-infiltrating lymphocytes in primary liver carcinoma. With a constant-region primer, TCR beta cDNA was made from around 530 ng of total RNA. Slightly modified ARM-PCR, run as three nested multiplex PCR rounds, produced the TCR beta libraries. Running around 9 cycles apiece, the first two PCR rounds relied on TRBV1-TRBV30 forward primers together with a C-beta reverse primer. TCRdb re-called the multiplex PCR reads with MiXCR, one entry per CDR3 protein. Among over 35,000 distinct CDR3 sequences listed, 65% to 85% were seen once. Co-extraction yielded RNA and DNA from 20-30 mg of unsorted bulk tissue. The CDR3 is 15 amino acids. Trimming took off 0 bases at V and 6 bases at J, with 17 bases between the two ends. CDR1 is DFQATT, CDR2 SNEGSKA, per germline (reference sequence). Whole-study findings and limits: Blood had a significantly lower top-250-clone fraction than tumors did (p = 0.039).

This clonotype has more than one count but fewer than ten. Its antigen is unknown. This chain connects TRBV20-1 to TRBJ1-2; no firm D call. Specimen: liver tumor tissue from sampling region 2. The subset: tumor region T2, inferior pole. The receptor was derived from a man between 35 and 55 years old with primary liver carcinoma and hepatitis B virus infection. Written as DNA, the CDR3 is TGCAGTGCTAGAGATGAAAGGGCCACTAGCGATGGCTACACCTTC. Its protein product is CSARDERATSDGYTF.